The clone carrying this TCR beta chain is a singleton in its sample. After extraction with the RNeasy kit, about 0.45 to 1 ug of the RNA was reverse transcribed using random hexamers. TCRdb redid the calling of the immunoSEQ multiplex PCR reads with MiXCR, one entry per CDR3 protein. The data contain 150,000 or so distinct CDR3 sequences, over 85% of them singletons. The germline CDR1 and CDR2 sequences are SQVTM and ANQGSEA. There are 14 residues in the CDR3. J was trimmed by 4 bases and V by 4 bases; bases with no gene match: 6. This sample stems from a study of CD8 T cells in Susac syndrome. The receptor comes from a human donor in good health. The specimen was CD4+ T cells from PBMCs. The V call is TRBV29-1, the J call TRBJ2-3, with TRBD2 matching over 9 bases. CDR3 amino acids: CSVGGGGASDTQYF. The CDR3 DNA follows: TGCAGCGTTGGAGGCGGGGGGGCCTCAGATACGCAGTATTTT.